These 9 T cell receptor beta chains share one sample of origin, sequenced in a study of technical replicates of blood from a few donors. The table came from immunoSEQ multiplex PCR; TCRdb's copy has only in-frame clones and leaves some out. The sample lists around 84,000 clones, around 97% occurring once. The sequenced sample consisted of T cells isolated from PBMCs. The source of these receptors is a human donor in good health.

The chain joins TRBV6-6 to TRBJ1-5; D gene uncertain. CDR1 is MNHNY, CDR2 SVGAGI, per germline (reference sequence). The ends were cut back, 6 bases at V and 8 bases at J, with 14 bases in the middle. The CDR3 runs to 13 residues. In nucleotides, the CDR3 is TGTGCCAGCAGACCTGGAGGGCCGGAGCCCCAGCATTTT. It encodes CASRPGGPEPQHF.

The genes are TRBV6-1 and TRBJ2-5; 10 bases are a match to TRBD2. Germline V gene lookup returns CDR1 MNHNS and CDR2 SASEGT. There are 19 residues in the CDR3. V was clipped by 3 bases and J by 5 bases; unmatched bases: 18. The CDR3 protein is CASSDARVGLAGVAETQYF. In DNA, the CDR3 is TGTGCCAGCAGTGACGCCCGAGTCGGGCTAGCGGGAGTTGCTGAGACCCAGTACTTC.

The V call is TRBV10-3, the J call TRBJ1-5, with D possibly being TRBD1 (6 bases). This CDR3 has 16 residues. Per germline, CDR1 ENHRY and CDR2 SYGVKD. V lost 2 bases and J 4 bases, leaving 15 bases between the germline ends. CDR3 nucleotide sequence: TGTGCCATCAGTGAGCGTACAGGGTTTCGGAATCAGCCCCAGCATTTT. The encoded protein is CAISERTGFRNQPQHF.

J is TRBJ2-2 and V is TRBV19, with D possibly matching TRBD1 (5 bases). V was shortened by 3 bases and J by 5 bases, with 10 bases between the two germline ends. The germline V gene has CDR1 LNHDA and CDR2 SQIVND (reference sequence). The length of the CDR3 is 14 residues. CDR3 nucleotides: TGTGCCAGTAGTATGGTCACAGGTACCGGGGAGCTGTTTTTT. This codes for CASSMVTGTGELFF.

The chain uses TRBV10-3 and TRBJ2-5; D is unclear. CDR1 is ENHRY and CDR2 is SYGVKD in the germline V gene. This CDR3 comprises 14 residues. Between the trimmed V and J ends, which lost 2 bases and 5 bases, there was a span of 12 bases. In nucleotides, the CDR3 is TGTGCCATCAGTGAGGAGCGTGGTCAGGAGACCCAGTACTTC. This translates into CAISEERGQETQYF.

The count of this clone is one. V is TRBV11-3 and J is TRBJ2-2; D is possibly TRBD2 (5 bases). In germline, CDR1 is SGHNT, CDR2 YENEEA. Trimming stripped 3 bases from V and 7 bases from J, with 12 bases between. This CDR3 region has 14 residues. CDR3 sequence reads: CASSLFGDGGELFF. The CDR3 DNA reads as TGTGCCAGCAGCTTGTTCGGGGATGGCGGGGAGCTGTTTTTT.

This rearrangement joins TRBV7-2 to TRBJ2-7; the D gene is possibly TRBD2 (5 bases). V was pared by 5 bases and J by 0 bases, with 14 bases between. This CDR3 is 15 amino acids long. CDR1 and CDR2 from the germline V gene are SGHTA and FQGNSA. CDR3 protein: CASSRTVSFSYEQYF. DNA for the CDR3: TGTGCCAGCAGCAGGACTGTTTCATTCTCCTACGAGCAGTACTTC.

This chain links TRBV6-1 with TRBJ1-5; D might be TRBD1 (6 bases). Germline values: CDR1 MNHNS, CDR2 SASEGT. The V gene lost 6 bases and the J gene lost 6 bases, with 12 bases spanning the gap. The CDR3 has 13 residues. In nucleotides, the CDR3 is TGTGCCAGCAGGGTGGGGGCGAGTCAGCCCCAGCATTTT. Its translation is CASRVGASQPQHF.

The rearrangement uses TRBV13 and TRBJ1-2; D is ambiguous. The CDR3 consists of 16 residues. Trimming took 3 bases from V and 4 from J, leaving 18 bases between them. Per germline, CDR1 PRHDT and CDR2 FYEKMQ (reference sequence). CDR3 sequence reads: CASSFRLRGQSYGYTF. In DNA form, the CDR3 reads TGTGCCAGCAGCTTCCGACTCCGAGGGCAAAGCTATGGCTACACCTTC.